The 19 T cell receptor beta chains below come from one sample, sequenced in a study of blood T cell repertoires in COVID-19. The assay was immunoSEQ multiplex PCR, and TCRdb's table has in-frame clones only and misses some. Of 120,000 to 150,000 clones listed, 65% to 85% are singletons. The sample was peripheral blood. Receptors originate from a man in his sixties with active or convalescent COVID-19.

The chain links TRBV7-9 to TRBJ1-1; no definite D call. The germline gives CDR1 SEHNR, CDR2 FQNEAQ (reference sequence). This CDR3 has 13 amino acids. V was shortened by 4 bases and J by 6 bases, with 12 bases between the two germline ends. CDR3 loop: CASSYDGGSEAFF. CDR3 bases: TGTGCCAGCAGCTACGACGGAGGGTCTGAAGCTTTCTTT.

The chain recombines TRBV6-6 with TRBJ2-1; 8 bases are shared with TRBD2. CDR3 length: 20 amino acids. CDR1 and CDR2 from the germline V gene are MNHNY and SVGAGI (reference sequence). The junction had 26 bases not matched to a gene; V was cut back by 6 bases and J by 7 bases. CDR3 in amino acids: CASSPYHCSRREADKNEQFF. The DNA of the CDR3 is TGTGCCAGCAGCCCCTATCATTGTAGTAGGCGGGAGGCCGATAAGAATGAGCAGTTCTTC.

The chain couples TRBV29-1 to TRBJ2-7, with TRBD2 identical over 11 bases. This CDR3 spans 13 amino acids. CDR1 and CDR2 (germline): SQVTM, ANQGSEA. Trimming took 7 bases from V and 2 from J; bases not matched to a gene: 4. Here the CDR3 reads CSAGLAGPYEQYF. As DNA, the CDR3 is TGCAGCGCTGGACTAGCGGGCCCCTACGAGCAGTACTTC.

V gene TRBV20-1 combines with J gene TRBJ1-1; D is perhaps TRBD1 (6 bases). CDR1 is DFQATT, CDR2 SNEGSKA, per germline (reference sequence). V was pared by 8 bases and J by 8 bases, with 15 bases between. This CDR3 is built from 11 residues. CDR3 amino acids: CSPLRTAEAFF. The CDR3, as DNA: TGCAGTCCACTAAGGACAGCAGAAGCTTTCTTT.

The rearrangement uses TRBV6-4 and TRBJ2-5; D is possibly TRBD1 (6 bases). From germline, CDR1 is MRHNA and CDR2 SNTAGT. The CDR3 loop spans 17 amino acids. V was shortened by 2 bases and J by 2 bases, with 18 bases between the two germline ends. Written as DNA, the CDR3 is TGTGCCAGCAGTGACCGGCCGTCCAGGGGAATTCAAGAGACCCAGTACTTC. Residues: CASSDRPSRGIQETQYF.

The rearrangement joins TRBV2 to TRBJ1-6; D call uncertain. CDR1 is SNHLY, CDR2 FYNNEI, per germline. The CDR3 length is 15 residues. V was cut by 0 bases and J by 5 bases, with 8 bases left in between. The CDR3 DNA follows: TGTGCCAGCAGTGAAGCGCGGGGAGATAATTCACCCCTCCACTTT. Amino acids: CASSEARGDNSPLHF.

The rearrangement uses TRBV29-1 and TRBJ1-2, with TRBD1 matching over 7 bases. With V trimmed by 3 bases and J by 2 bases, 9 bases remained unmatched. CDR1 and CDR2 from the germline V gene are SQVTM and ANQGSEA. This CDR3 has 15 residues. The CDR3 sequence is CSVEDTGEPNYGYTF. CDR3 in DNA: TGCAGCGTTGAGGATACAGGGGAACCAAACTATGGCTACACCTTC.

V and J are TRBV4-1 and TRBJ1-2; possibly TRBD1 for D (5 bases). V lost 3 bases and J 6 bases, leaving 17 bases between the germline ends. Germline V gives CDR1 MGHRA, CDR2 YSYEKL. This CDR3 comprises 15 residues. CDR3 in amino acids: CASSHPEGTLNGYTF. CDR3 coding DNA: TGCGCCAGCAGCCACCCGGAGGGGACTCTTAATGGCTACACCTTC.

This chain joins TRBV9 and TRBJ2-7, with TRBD1 matching over 9 bases. The CDR3 runs to 14 residues. With 3 bases clipped from V and 5 bases from J, the junction kept 6 bases outside the gene matches. Germline CDR1 reads SGDLS; CDR2 reads YYNGEE. This CDR3 reads CASSGRTGADEQYF. The CDR3 DNA reads TGTGCCAGCAGCGGAAGGACAGGGGCGGACGAGCAGTACTTC.

CDR3 sequence reads: CSVEREADTQYF. As DNA, the CDR3 is TGCAGCGTTGAACGGGAGGCAGATACGCAGTATTTT. V is TRBV29-1 and J is TRBJ2-3; 7 nucleotides align to TRBD2. Germline V gene data show CDR1 as SQVTM and CDR2 as ANQGSEA. CDR3 length: 12 amino acids. With 2 bases clipped from V and 4 bases from J, the junction kept 0 bases outside the gene matches.

The chain joins TRBV24-1 to TRBJ2-3; 9 bases agree with TRBD2. This CDR3 spans 15 amino acids. CDR1 and CDR2 from the germline V gene are KGHDR and SFDVKD. V was clipped by 7 bases and J by 2 bases; unmatched bases: 6. CDR3 sequence: CATSRAGGFTDTQYF. Written as DNA, the CDR3 is TGTGCCACCAGCCGAGCGGGGGGATTCACAGATACGCAGTATTTT.

A single count supports this clone. The gene calls are TRBV19 and TRBJ1-2; no reliable D call. V was pared by 3 bases and J by 0 bases, with 5 bases between. CDR1 and CDR2 (germline): LNHDA, SQIVND (reference sequence). CDR3 length: 13 residues. DNA for the CDR3: TGTGCCAGTAGTATTGGAGCTAACTATGGCTACACCTTC. It translates to CASSIGANYGYTF.

This clone came up once. The genes are TRBV7-2 and TRBJ1-4; no clear D. The germline V gene has CDR1 SGHTA and CDR2 FQGNSA. V gave up 3 bases and J gave up 5 bases, with 13 bases separating them. The CDR3 has 15 residues. The DNA for the CDR3 is TGTGCCAGCAGCTTGAGTGGGCAGGCCAATGAAAAACTGTTTTTT. Translating gives CASSLSGQANEKLFF. The full variable domain, its missing parts supplied by reference TRBV7-2 and TRBJ1-4, is GAGVSQSPSNKVTEKGKDVELRCDPISGHTALYWYRQSLGQGLEFLIYFQGNSAPDKSGLPSDRFSAERTGGSVSTLTIQRTQQEDSAVYLCASSLSGQANEKLFFGSGTQLSVL.

The chain links TRBV18 to TRBJ1-2, with 7 bases fitting TRBD1. The J segment lost 8 bases and the V segment lost 5 bases, leaving 17 bases of the junction unmatched. The CDR3 has 16 residues. Germline lookup yields CDR1 KGHSH and CDR2 LQKENI. CDR3 nucleotide sequence: TGTGCCAGCTCATTTCCTCCCCGGGACAGCTGGGGAGGCTACACCTTC. It yields the protein CASSFPPRDSWGGYTF.

The chain has TRBV28 and TRBJ2-7; 7 bases are a match to TRBD1. The CDR3 covers 13 residues. V lost 7 bases and J lost 3; bases outside the gene matches: 6. Germline lookup yields CDR1 MDHEN and CDR2 SYDVKM. This CDR3 is CASINAGGYEQYF. The CDR3 DNA sequence: TGTGCCAGCATCAATGCAGGGGGCTACGAGCAGTACTTC.

The gene calls are TRBV28 and TRBJ2-3, with TRBD1 matching 7 bases. Germline trimming cut 5 bases from V and 1 base from J; bases unmatched to any gene: 3. CDR3 length: 14 residues. Per germline, CDR1 MDHEN and CDR2 SYDVKM. The CDR3 sequence is CASSPTGGTDTQYF. The CDR3, as DNA: TGTGCCAGCAGTCCCACAGGGGGCACAGATACGCAGTATTTT.

This chain uses TRBV7-9 with TRBJ2-1; the D gene is possibly TRBD2 (5 bases). The length of the CDR3 is 12 residues. Between the trimmed V and J ends, which lost 5 bases and 9 bases, there was a span of 11 bases. Germline V CDR1 and CDR2: SEHNR, FQNEAQ (reference sequence). The CDR3 is CASSREGSEQFF. The CDR3 nucleotides are TGTGCCAGCAGCCGCGAGGGTAGTGAGCAGTTCTTC.

The chain combines TRBV3-1 (or the pseudogene TRBV3-2) with TRBJ1-4, with 8 positions matching TRBD1. The CDR3 is 14 residues long. The germline V gene encodes CDR1 LGHDT and CDR2 YNNKEL (reference sequence). The J segment lost 7 bases and the V segment lost 4 bases, leaving 5 bases of the junction unmatched. The CDR3, as DNA: TGTGCCAGCAGCCTCAGGACAGGGAGTGAAAAACTGTTTTTT. Its translation is CASSLRTGSEKLFF.

The J gene is TRBJ2-1, the V gene TRBV3-1 (or the pseudogene TRBV3-2), with TRBD2 as a possible D gene (6 bases). V gave up 4 bases and J gave up 6 bases, with 19 bases separating them. The CDR3 runs to 16 residues. CDR1 is LGHDT and CDR2 is YNNKEL in the germline V gene (reference sequence). CDR3 sequence reads: CASSLNLARRVNEQFF. CDR3 DNA: TGTGCCAGCAGCCTAAACCTAGCGCGAAGGGTCAATGAGCAGTTCTTC.